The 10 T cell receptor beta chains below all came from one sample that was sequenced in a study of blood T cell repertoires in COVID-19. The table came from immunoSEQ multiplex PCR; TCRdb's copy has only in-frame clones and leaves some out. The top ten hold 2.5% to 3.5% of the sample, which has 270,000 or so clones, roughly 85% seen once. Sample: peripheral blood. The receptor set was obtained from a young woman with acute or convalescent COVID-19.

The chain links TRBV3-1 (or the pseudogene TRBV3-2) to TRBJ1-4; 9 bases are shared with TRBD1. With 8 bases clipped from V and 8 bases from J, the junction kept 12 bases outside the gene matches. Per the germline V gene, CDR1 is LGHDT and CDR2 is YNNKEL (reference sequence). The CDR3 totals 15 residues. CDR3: CASLKGGQGSEKLFF. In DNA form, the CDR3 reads TGTGCCAGCTTAAAAGGAGGACAGGGGAGCGAAAAACTGTTTTTT.

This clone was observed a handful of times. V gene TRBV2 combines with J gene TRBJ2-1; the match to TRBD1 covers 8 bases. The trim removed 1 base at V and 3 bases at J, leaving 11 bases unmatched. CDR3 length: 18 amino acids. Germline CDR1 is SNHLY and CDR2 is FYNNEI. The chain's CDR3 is CASSEVFRGTGNYNEQFF. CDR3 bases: TGTGCCAGCAGTGAAGTGTTTCGTGGGACAGGCAACTACAATGAGCAGTTCTTC.

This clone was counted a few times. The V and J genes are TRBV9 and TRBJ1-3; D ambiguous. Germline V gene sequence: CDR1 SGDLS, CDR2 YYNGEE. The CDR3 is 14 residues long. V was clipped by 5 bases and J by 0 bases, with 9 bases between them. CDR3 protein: CASRSGYSGNTIYF. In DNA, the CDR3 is TGTGCCAGCAGGTCGGGGTACTCTGGAAACACCATATATTTT.

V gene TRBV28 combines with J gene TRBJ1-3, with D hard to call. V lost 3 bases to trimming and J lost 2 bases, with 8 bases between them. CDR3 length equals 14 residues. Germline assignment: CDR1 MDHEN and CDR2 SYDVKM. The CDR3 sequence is CASSLLAAGNTIYF. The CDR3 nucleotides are TGTGCCAGCAGTTTGCTGGCGGCTGGAAACACCATATATTTT.

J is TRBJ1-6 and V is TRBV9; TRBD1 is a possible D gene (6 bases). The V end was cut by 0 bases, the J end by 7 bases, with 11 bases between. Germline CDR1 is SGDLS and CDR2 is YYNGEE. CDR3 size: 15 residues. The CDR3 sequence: CASSVGGGLNSPLHF. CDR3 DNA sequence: TGTGCCAGCAGCGTAGGTGGGGGCCTGAATTCACCCCTCCACTTT.

CDR3 protein: CASSLGASLGDEQFF. The DNA of the CDR3 is TGTGCCAGCAGCTTGGGGGCTTCCCTCGGGGATGAGCAGTTCTTC. The V and J genes are TRBV5-8 and TRBJ2-1; perhaps TRBD2 as D (5 bases). The germline CDR1 and CDR2 sequences are SGHTS and YDEGEE. There are 15 residues in the CDR3. V shed 0 bases and J shed 8 bases, with 15 bases lying between them.

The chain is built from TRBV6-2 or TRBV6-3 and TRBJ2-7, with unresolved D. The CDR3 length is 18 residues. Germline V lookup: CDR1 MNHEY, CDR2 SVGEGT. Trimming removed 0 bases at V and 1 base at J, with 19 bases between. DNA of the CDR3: TGTGCCAGCAGTTACTCGTATTTCCGAAAAACTCTTTCCTACGAGCAGTACTTC. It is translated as CASSYSYFRKTLSYEQYF.

The CDR3 sequence: CASSKPGQGSGELFF. CDR3 in DNA: TGCGCCAGCAGTAAGCCGGGACAGGGGTCCGGGGAGCTGTTTTTT. V and J are TRBV10-1 and TRBJ2-2; 10 bases fit TRBD1. The CDR3 has 15 amino acids. The J segment lost 6 bases and the V segment lost 5 bases, leaving 6 bases of the junction unmatched. Germline V gives CDR1 WNHNN, CDR2 SYGVQD (reference sequence).

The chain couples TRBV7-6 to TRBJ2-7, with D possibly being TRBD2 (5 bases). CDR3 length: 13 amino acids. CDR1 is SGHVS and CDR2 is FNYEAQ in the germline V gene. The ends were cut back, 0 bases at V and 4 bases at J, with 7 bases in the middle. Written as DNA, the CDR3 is TGTGCCAGCAGCTTAGCTGGAGGTTACGAGCAGTACTTC. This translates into CASSLAGGYEQYF.

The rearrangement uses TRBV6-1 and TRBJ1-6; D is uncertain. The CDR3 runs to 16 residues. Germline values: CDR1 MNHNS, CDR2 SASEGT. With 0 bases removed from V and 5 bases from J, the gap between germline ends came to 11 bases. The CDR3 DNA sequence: TGTGCCAGCAGTGAAGCGCCGTCAGATAATAATTCACCCCTCCACTTT. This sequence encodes CASSEAPSDNNSPLHF.